The TCR beta chain described here comes from a study of regulatory T cells in long-lasting Graves disease. Study-level points and caveats: New patients shared approximately 970 public clonotypes, and persistent patients shared more, with 2,741.

To make TCR beta libraries, researchers used iRepertoire HTBI primers and Arm-PCR of CDR3 regions. TCRdb reprocessed the multiplex PCR reads with MiXCR, giving one entry per CDR3 protein. The sample holds about 400,000 distinct CDR3 sequences, less than 25% seen once. Germline values: CDR1 MDHEN, CDR2 SYDVKM. The CDR3 runs 13 residues. Trimming cost V 2 bases and J 4 bases, with 8 bases left between them. This sample's time point: persistent/refractory GD, antithyroid drugs over 5 years with positive TRAb. Isolated PBMC RNA provided the starting material for the TCR library. This clonotype was seen more than once but under ten times. Its antigen is currently unknown. Being one base from a much bigger clone, this may be a read error.

The chain carries TRBV28 and TRBJ2-5, with D maybe TRBD1 (7 bases). The sequence derives from a female donor with Graves disease. The material sequenced was peripheral blood mononuclear cells (PBMCs), taken when the disease was refractory, from a patient treated with antithyroid drugs. Here the CDR3 reads CASSLQGGETQYF. Here the CDR3 DNA reads TGTGCCAGCAGTTTACAGGGGGGAGAGACCCAGTACTTC.